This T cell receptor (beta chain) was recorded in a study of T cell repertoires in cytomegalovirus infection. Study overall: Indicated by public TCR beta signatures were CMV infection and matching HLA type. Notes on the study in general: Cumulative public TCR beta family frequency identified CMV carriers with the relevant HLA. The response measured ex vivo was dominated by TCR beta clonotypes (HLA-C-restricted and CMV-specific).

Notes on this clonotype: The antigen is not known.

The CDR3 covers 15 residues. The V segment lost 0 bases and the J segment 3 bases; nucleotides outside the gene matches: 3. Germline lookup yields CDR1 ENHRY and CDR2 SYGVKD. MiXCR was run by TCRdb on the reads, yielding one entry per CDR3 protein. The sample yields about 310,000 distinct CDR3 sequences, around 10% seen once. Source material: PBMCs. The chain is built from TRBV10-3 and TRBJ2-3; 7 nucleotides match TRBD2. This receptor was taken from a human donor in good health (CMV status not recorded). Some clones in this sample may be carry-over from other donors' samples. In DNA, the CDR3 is TGTGCCATCAGTGAGTCGCGGGGGAGGACAGATACGCAGTATTTT. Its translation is CAISESRGRTDTQYF.